What follows describes a single TCR beta chain. What it binds is unknown. Germline V gene lookup returns CDR1 MNHEY and CDR2 SMNVEV (reference sequence). CDR3 length: 13 residues. V was pared by 2 bases and J by 7 bases, with 6 bases between. This entry belongs to a study of T cell responses to AZD1222 COVID-19 vaccine. Study results and limitations: Spike was spanned by vaccine-associated CD4 TCRs, which were dominant at 160-218 and 743-854.

Produced via immunoSEQ multiplex PCR; TCRdb's table is partial and in-frame only. The data show about 200,000 clones, around nine tenths seen once. This specimen was peripheral blood, taken 28 days after the second dose of the MenACWY control vaccine. The sequence derives from an adult who received the MenACWY meningococcal vaccine as a control. This chain links TRBV27 with TRBJ1-6; D is unresolved. CDR3 nucleotide sequence: TGTGCCAGCAGTTTAATGGGGAATTCACCCCTCCACTTT. Translating it yields CASSLMGNSPLHF.